This T cell receptor beta chain was identified during a study of T-cell reconstitution after alpha-beta-depleted transplantation in children (dated by TCRdb to 2016 to 2017). At the level of the whole study: The study quantitatively tracked T-cell immune reconstitution after TCRalphabeta/CD19-depleted allogeneic hematopoietic cell transplantation in children using TCR repertoire profiling.

As to this clonotype: Its recognized antigen is unknown. Just one base apart from a much larger clone, this may be a read error.

Deletion took 4 bases off V and 9 bases off J, with a span of 14 bases between the germline ends. Inclusive of the bounding cysteine and phenylalanine, the CDR3 is 13 residues long. Only the CDR3 portion is preserved as DNA: 39 bases, with reading frame beginning at the first base. CDR1 is given as SGHRS and CDR2 as YFSETQ, both from the germline V gene. The library relied on PCR. Sequencing used an Illumina HiSeq 2500. Molecular barcoding was employed in the preparation of TCR libraries, with unique molecular identifiers being used to normalize TCRbeta repertoire quantification. TCRdb cleaned the public reads at Q25 with fastp, built clones with MiXCR and kept in-frame beta chains. Under each unique CDR3 protein, matching rows form one entry showing the most common genes and DNA. The sample table lists some 200,000 distinct CDR3 sequences, roughly 7.5% of them with a count of one. Of the sample, 3% falls within the top ten clones.

This specimen consisted of PBMCs from the stem cell graft donor, obtained from the stem cell graft. Here the chain combines TRBV5-1 and TRBJ2-1; confidence is insufficient to name the D gene. The sequence was obtained from a human donor who donated a stem cell graft to a child with Wiskott-Aldrich syndrome. DNA sequence: TGCGCCAGCAGCGGTCTTCGCGGCTTTGAGCAGTTCTTC. It translates to CASSGLRGFEQFF.